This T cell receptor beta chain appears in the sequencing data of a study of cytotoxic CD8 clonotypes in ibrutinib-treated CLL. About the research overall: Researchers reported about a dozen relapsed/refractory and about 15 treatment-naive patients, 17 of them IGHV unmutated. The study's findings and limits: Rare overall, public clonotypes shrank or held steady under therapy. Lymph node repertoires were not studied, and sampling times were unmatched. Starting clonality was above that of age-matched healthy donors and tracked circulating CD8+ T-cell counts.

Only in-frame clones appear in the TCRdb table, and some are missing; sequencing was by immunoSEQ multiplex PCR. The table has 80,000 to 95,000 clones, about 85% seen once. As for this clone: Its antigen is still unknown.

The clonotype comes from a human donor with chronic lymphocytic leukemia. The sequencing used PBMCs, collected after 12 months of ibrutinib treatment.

The CDR3 sequence: CASSLAGTSKSNNEQFF. CDR3 nucleotide sequence: TGCGCCAGCAGCTTGGCGGGGACTAGCAAATCAAACAATGAGCAGTTCTTC. The chain uses TRBV5-1 and TRBJ2-1, with 9 bases fitting TRBD2. Germline V lookup: CDR1 SGHRS, CDR2 YFSETQ. This CDR3 is built from 17 residues. V lost 0 bases to trimming and J lost 5 bases; unmatched junction nucleotides: 9.